This TCR beta chain was sequenced in a study of cytomegalovirus exposure and HLA in healthy donors. Study outcomes and limitations: TCR beta chain V- and J-gene trimming was linked, in a later analysis, to a missense variant in DCLRE1C. 87-base-pair reads could not separate some V segments, including TRBV6-2 and TRBV6-3.

Although they were nominally healthy when sampled, donors likely had unrecorded immune exposures. The PCR employed 60 Vbeta primers together with 13 Jbeta primers. Profiled with immunoSEQ multiplex PCR; TCRdb holds only in-frame clones, not every one. The sample holds under 200,000 clones, approximately 78% seen once. As concerns this clone: What it recognizes is unknown.

Germline trimming cut 3 bases from V and 0 bases from J; bases unmatched to any gene: 9. Germline V gene sequence: CDR1 LNHDA, CDR2 SQIVND (reference sequence). This CDR3 region has 18 residues. The TCR originated in a male donor in good health and CMV-seropositive. The chain joins TRBV19 to TRBJ2-2; 8 bases are a match to TRBD1. The sequenced material came from PBMCs. CDR3 amino acids: CASSIQGAFLPNTGELFF. The CDR3, as DNA: TGTGCCAGTAGTATCCAGGGGGCCTTTTTACCGAACACCGGGGAGCTGTTTTTT.